The 3 T cell receptor beta chains below were found in one sample sequenced in a study of blood T cell repertoires in COVID-19. Assay used: immunoSEQ multiplex PCR; TCRdb lists only in-frame clones, some missing. Counted here are about 370,000 clones, more than 75% occurring once; the ten biggest clones make up around 9.3%. Sequencing input: peripheral blood. The source of these receptors is a woman in her 30s with COVID-19, enrolled during active disease.

The chain is built from TRBV20-1 and TRBJ2-5, with D possibly being TRBD1 (6 bases). Trimming took 3 bases from V and 2 from J, leaving 13 bases between them. The CDR3 has 14 amino acids. CDR1 is DFQATT and CDR2 is SNEGSKA in the germline V gene (reference sequence). CDR3 bases: TGCAGTGCTAGTCCAGGGGCTGGACAAGAGACCCAGTACTTC. It specifies CSASPGAGQETQYF.

The chain uses TRBV30 and TRBJ2-3; 7 bases are shared with TRBD2. The germline V gene encodes CDR1 GTSNPN and CDR2 SVGIG (reference sequence). The CDR3 is made up of 15 amino acids. The trim removed 3 bases at V and 2 bases at J, leaving 8 bases unmatched. The CDR3 loop is CAWRAGAGVTDTQYF. The CDR3 region has the DNA TGTGCCTGGAGAGCGGGTGCGGGGGTCACAGATACGCAGTATTTT. The full variable domain, in which reference TRBV30 and TRBJ2-3 provide the parts outside the CDR3, is SQTIHQWPATLVQPVGSPLSLECTVEGTSNPNLYWYRQAAGRGLQLLFYSVGIGQISSEVPQNLSASRPQDRQFILSSKKLLLSDSGFYLCAWRAGAGVTDTQYFGPGTRLTVL.

The chain has TRBV5-4 and TRBJ2-3, with a possible D match to TRBD2 (6 bases). V shed 0 bases and J shed 5 bases, with 13 bases lying between them. This CDR3 spans 15 amino acids. Germline CDR1 and CDR2: SGHNT and YYREEE (reference sequence). CDR3 sequence reads: CASSLDQLRGDTQYF. In DNA, the CDR3 is TGTGCCAGCAGCTTGGATCAGTTGCGGGGAGATACGCAGTATTTT.